This TCR beta chain was sequenced in a study of T-cell memory formation after mild COVID-19. MiXCR was run by TCRdb on the 5' RACE reads, yielding one entry per CDR3 protein. In the table there are roughly 300,000 distinct CDR3 sequences, 8% to 10% of which are singletons. Study-level results: Clones contracting across day 15 to 85 had a balanced CD4/CD8 profile; later expanding clones leaned CD4+.

In its sample, this clonotype was seen many times. Its antigen is unidentified. This CDR3 is built from 12 residues. Trimming pared 0 bases from V and 13 bases from J, leaving 10 bases between. The sequencing sample was made of PBMCs or a T cell subset sorted from them (not recorded which). The TCR sequence derives from a man aged 18 to 29 who had mild COVID-19 (a few samples of this study predate the infection). Cell type and time point are not known. This chain joins TRBV12-3 or TRBV12-4 and TRBJ2-1; the D gene is possibly TRBD2 (7 bases). The CDR3: CASSLAGGPQFF. For the CDR3, the DNA is TGTGCCAGCAGTTTAGCGGGGGGGCCACAGTTCTTC.